This entry describes one T cell receptor (beta chain). Its antigen is currently not known. Nothing much larger sits one base from this clone, and base qualities are not available. Each collaborating institution followed its own protocols to collect whole blood in K2EDTA tubes. For TCRbeta analysis, collaborators shipped samples as frozen whole blood, isolated PBMCs, or DNA extracted from either of those sample types. These data originate in a study of blood T cell repertoires in COVID-19 (TCRdb year 2020). Regarding the study in general: Samples covering the acute and convalescent phases of COVID-19 were provided by collaborators in the United States, Italy and Spain. The material from the prospective study consisted of cDNA or gDNA derived from T cells, B-cell-depleted T cells, or PBMCs. A de-identified subject ID, COVID-19 status, age in years and sex were almost always included in the sample metadata. Where available, HLA class I and class II types were taken from metadata supplied by the sample provider and were not determined by assay-based typing. Subjects who had been exposed to COVID-19, were actively infected with it, or had recovered from it provided the deeply sampled blood TCRbeta repertoires that made up the dataset. The samples were drawn from the first 160 participants of the ongoing ImmuneRACE study and from about 1,200 subjects provided by 6 global collaborators. The repertoires were made available in a free public database intended to serve as a resource for research on the immune response to SARS-CoV-2.

The immunoSEQ Assay, a bias-controlled multiplex PCR, was used to amplify TCRbeta CDR3 regions from genomic DNA. Per the authors' processing: The number of nucleated cells in each sample was estimated by amplification of reference gene primers within the assay. To quantify the absolute abundance of each unique TCRbeta CDR3 rearrangement, sequence reads were collapsed and filtered. Productive Simpson clonality was computed per sample as the square root of Simpson's diversity index over productive rearrangements. TCRdb carries this immuneACCESS record with in-frame sequences only. Its versions omit some clonotypes, under half of them owing to an unresolved V gene in the studies checked, with the rest unexplained. That table is the source of V, J and clone size, and D and trimming were worked out from the DNA. Recorded for this sample are 100,000 to 150,000 clones; more than 65% of them occurred a single time. Approximately 2.1% of the sample rests with the top ten.

General conclusions and limits of the study: The quantity of clinical and demographic metadata differed by source and by participant and was supplied without curation.

This TCR derives from a woman in her 70s with acute or convalescent COVID-19. The sample taken for sequencing was peripheral blood.

The sequenced DNA: TGTGCCAGCAGCTTACAGGAGACCCAGTACTTC. It encodes CASSLQETQYF. The chain employs TRBV11-2 and TRBJ2-5, with the identity of the D gene unclear. Relative to germline, V is 2 bases shorter and J is 5 bases shorter, with 3 bases between their ends. The CDR3 contains 11 residues, cysteine and phenylalanine counted. Left in the record is the CDR3 DNA by itself, 33 bases read in frame from the first base. CDR1 and CDR2, per the germline V gene, are SGHAT and FQNNGV.